The 10 T cell receptor beta chains below all came from one sample that was sequenced in a study of blood T cell repertoires in COVID-19. The data were produced by immunoSEQ multiplex PCR, yet TCRdb's version contains in-frame clones alone and is incomplete. The sample holds under 130,000 clones, approximately 70% seen once. Sequencing used peripheral blood. All receptors come from a man at least 80 years old with acute or convalescent COVID-19.

The V and J genes are TRBV28 and TRBJ1-5, with D possibly TRBD1 on 6 matching bases. Germline V lookup: CDR1 MDHEN, CDR2 SYDVKM. This CDR3 spans 15 amino acids. Trimming shortened V by 2 bases and J by 1 base, and 9 bases separated the two germline ends. The CDR3 sequence: CASSLGQISNQPQHF. CDR3 nucleotide sequence: TGTGCCAGCAGTTTAGGACAGATAAGCAATCAGCCCCAGCATTTT.

CDR3 coding DNA: TGTGCCAGCAGCTCGGGACAGGGGGCGAGGAATGAGCAGTTCTTC. Protein sequence: CASSSGQGARNEQFF. J is TRBJ2-1 and V is TRBV11-2; TRBD1 agrees at 12 bases. V shed 4 bases and J 7 bases; nucleotides not matched to a gene: 5. Germline loops: CDR1 SGHAT, CDR2 FQNNGV. This CDR3 spans 15 amino acids.

V is TRBV28 and J is TRBJ2-6, with a tentative D call TRBD2 (6 bases). CDR1 and CDR2 from the germline V gene are MDHEN and SYDVKM. V was clipped by 8 bases and J by 4 bases, with 12 bases between them. The CDR3 loop spans 14 amino acids. For the CDR3, the DNA is TGTGCCAGCGGGGGGACGGTGGGGGCCAACGTCCTGACTTTC. Translating gives CASGGTVGANVLTF.

V gene TRBV28 combines with J gene TRBJ1-1; TRBD1 might be the D (5 bases). Trimming stripped 8 bases from V and 3 bases from J, with 19 bases between. Germline values: CDR1 MDHEN, CDR2 SYDVKM. This CDR3 comprises 15 residues. The CDR3 DNA sequence: TGTGCCAGCGGCCTTCAGGGCAGGGTTTACACTGAAGCTTTCTTT. It encodes CASGLQGRVYTEAFF.

This clone was found once. The V call is TRBV5-1, the J call TRBJ1-1; D not resolved. The germline V and J ends were trimmed by 0 bases and 4 bases, with 10 bases remaining between them. The CDR3 totals 14 residues. Germline assignment: CDR1 SGHRS and CDR2 YFSETQ. CDR3 in amino acids: CASSLVVGATEAFF. The CDR3 nucleotides are TGCGCCAGCAGCTTGGTTGTGGGCGCCACTGAAGCTTTCTTT.

V usage is TRBV19 and J usage is TRBJ2-7; 7 positions match TRBD1. V lost 4 bases, J lost 6 bases, and 6 bases stayed unmatched. Germline lookup yields CDR1 LNHDA and CDR2 SQIVND (reference sequence). The CDR3 length is 13 residues. The CDR3: CASSTTGYSEQYF. CDR3 DNA sequence: TGTGCCAGTAGTACGACAGGGTACTCCGAGCAGTACTTC.

CDR3: CASSLYLSNQPQHF. CDR3 DNA: TGTGCCAGCAGTTTATATCTTAGCAATCAGCCCCAGCATTTT. The chain is built from TRBV28 and TRBJ1-5, with D hard to call. This CDR3 contains 14 residues. V lost 1 base and J lost 0, with 4 bases in between. Per germline, CDR1 MDHEN and CDR2 SYDVKM.

The CDR3 spells CASSQEPGAYNSPLHF. The CDR3 DNA reads TGCGCCAGCAGCCAAGAACCAGGGGCCTATAATTCACCCCTCCACTTT. V and J are TRBV4-3 and TRBJ1-6; D perhaps matches TRBD1 (6 bases). Per germline, CDR1 LGHNA and CDR2 YSLEER. CDR3 length: 16 residues. Trimming took 0 bases from V and 2 from J, leaving 8 bases between them.

This clone occurred once. The rearrangement uses TRBV5-1 and TRBJ2-1, with TRBD2 matching over 11 bases. V lost 6 bases, J lost 5 bases, and 7 bases stayed unmatched. This CDR3 has 15 residues. The V gene's germline CDR1 is SGHRS and CDR2 YFSETQ. The CDR3: CASTLAGGLNNEQFF. CDR3 nucleotide sequence: TGCGCCAGCACTTTAGCGGGAGGGTTAAACAATGAGCAGTTCTTC.

Only a few counts were recorded for this clone. In nucleotides, the CDR3 is TGTGCCAGCAGCTCGCCCCTAGCGGAAGGGGGCACAGATACGCAGTATTTT. Its protein product is CASSSPLAEGGTDTQYF. V usage is TRBV7-9 and J usage is TRBJ2-3; 7 bases line up with TRBD2. V gave up 4 bases and J gave up 1 base; unmatched junction bases: 11. CDR1 SEHNR and CDR2 FQNEAQ come from the germline V gene (reference sequence). The CDR3 extends over 17 amino acids.